This TCR beta chain was found in a study of T cell responses to AZD1222 COVID-19 vaccine. Findings and caveats of the study: Recipients of AZD1222 seropositive at baseline numbered only six or seven.

Germline CDR1 is MDHEN and CDR2 is SYDVKM. Deletions cut 4 bases from V and 5 bases from J, with 17 bases between. The CDR3 is 15 amino acids. The method was immunoSEQ multiplex PCR; TCRdb's version includes in-frame clones alone and lacks a portion of them. The table records about 110,000 clones, roughly four fifths of them present only once. With regard to this clone: What it recognizes is unknown.

The source was peripheral blood, collected on day 0 of AZD1222 vaccination. The chain has TRBV28 and TRBJ1-2; possibly TRBD1 for D (5 bases). The sequence was obtained from an adult in good health. The CDR3 DNA follows: TGTGCCAGCAGTTCGGGCCCGCAGGGCAAATATGGCTACACCTTC. Protein product: CASSSGPQGKYGYTF.